The entry below describes one T cell receptor (beta chain). In this sample, this clonotype turned up many times. Its antigen target is currently unknown. The record has no base qualities; no much larger clone is one base away. CDR3 length: 15 amino acids, cysteine to phenylalanine. Of the read, only the CDR3 DNA is kept; its 45 bases are in frame from base 1. V is cut by 7 bases and J by 7 bases, and the space between the germline ends is 22 bases. Libraries came from multiplex PCR. TCRdb lists the instrument as Illumina HiSeq 4000. iRepertoire HTBI primers and Arm-PCR amplification of CDR3 regions were used to construct TCR beta libraries. Before sequencing, the PCR products went through gel purification. The original methods were these. A total of 60 to 80 TRBV and approximately 13 TRBJ segments were identified across samples and were used for gene usage analysis of CDR3 amino acid clonotypes. COPE and FqMerger were used to merge the filtered high-quality paired reads into contigs. BLAST was used to align contigs to IMGT TRBV, TRBD and TRBJ reference genes, and CDR3 was defined according to IMGT. Highly expanded clones were defined as clonotypes with a frequency above 0.1%. Shannon entropy was used to measure repertoire diversity, and the Gini coefficient was used to measure V-J evenness. A clonotype found in more than one individual was treated as public. TCRdb reprocessing: public reads trimmed at Q25 with fastp, clones called with MiXCR, in-frame beta chains kept. Entries are consolidated by CDR3 protein sequence, retaining the most common genes and DNA. TCRdb, not the original authors, processed these V and J calls. For this sample there are 250,000 to 400,000 distinct CDR3 sequences; 15% to 20% appear just once. Around 37% of the sample is held by the ten biggest clonotypes.

The source of the sample is a study of regulatory T cells in long-lasting Graves disease (dated by TCRdb to the early 2020s). Context from the whole study: In the newly diagnosed Graves' disease group, patients had been taking antithyroid drugs for less than 3 months. A total of about 33 samples underwent TCR sequencing, from about 13 patients with persistent Graves' disease and 20 or so patients with newly diagnosed Graves' disease. This study used TCR sequencing and RNA sequencing of peripheral blood to compare persistent Graves' disease patients against newly diagnosed Graves' disease patients. The study took place in China and was registered as a clinical trial. What the study reported, not specific to this receptor: Only the TCR beta chain was sequenced and analyzed. TRBV28, TRBJ1-2 and TRBJ2-5 were preferentially used in persistent disease, while TRBV20-1 and TRBJ2-1 were favored in newly diagnosed disease. Compared with newly diagnosed patients, patients with persistent Graves' disease had lower TCR Shannon entropy and fewer highly expanded clones, which suggests clonal expansion. Because the primary lesion, thyroid tissue, could not be accessed, the study looked at peripheral blood alone. As a limitation, the authors acknowledged that the small sample size may reduce accuracy. Patients with persistent disease shared more public clonotypes (under 3,000) than newly diagnosed patients did (roughly 970).

Reading the label with the study, this specimen's time point is: newly diagnosed GD, antithyroid drugs for less than 3 months. For both TCR sequencing and RNA sequencing, RNA was extracted from PBMCs in TRIzol. Graves' disease was diagnosed according to American Thyroid Association guidelines. Patients for the study were recruited at an endocrinology department in Xi'an, China. From each patient, nine milliliters of peripheral blood was collected into an EDTA anticoagulant tube. Ficoll Paque Plus density gradient separation was used to isolate PBMCs, and no further T cell sorting was done. An Agilent 2100 Bioanalyzer and agarose gel were used to check RNA quality, and a NanoDrop 2000 was used to measure RNA concentration.

The sample consisted of peripheral blood mononuclear cells (PBMCs), taken at new diagnosis, from a patient treated with antithyroid drugs. The chain is encoded by TRBV12-3 or TRBV12-4 joined to TRBJ2-5; the D region possibly corresponds to TRBD2 (6 bases align). This receptor was obtained from a female donor with Graves disease. The DNA reads TGTGCCAGCACCTTAGGAGGCCAATGGGGAGGGACCCAGTACTTC. This translates into CASTLGGQWGGTQYF.